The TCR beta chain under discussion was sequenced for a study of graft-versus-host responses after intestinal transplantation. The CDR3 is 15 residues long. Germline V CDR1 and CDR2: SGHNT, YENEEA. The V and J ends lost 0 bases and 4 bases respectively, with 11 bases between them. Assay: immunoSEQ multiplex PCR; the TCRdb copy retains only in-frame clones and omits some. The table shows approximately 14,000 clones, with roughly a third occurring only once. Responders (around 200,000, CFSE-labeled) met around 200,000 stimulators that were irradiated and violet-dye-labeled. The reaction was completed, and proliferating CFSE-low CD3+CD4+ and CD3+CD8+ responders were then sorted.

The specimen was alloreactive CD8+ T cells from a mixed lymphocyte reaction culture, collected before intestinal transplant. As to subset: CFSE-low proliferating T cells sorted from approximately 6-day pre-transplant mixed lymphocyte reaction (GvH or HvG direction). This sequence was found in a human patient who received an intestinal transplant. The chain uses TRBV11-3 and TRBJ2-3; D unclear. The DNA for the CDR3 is TGTGCCAGCAGCTTAGAACTCTCCCAGGCAGATACGCAGTATTTT. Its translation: CASSLELSQADTQYF.